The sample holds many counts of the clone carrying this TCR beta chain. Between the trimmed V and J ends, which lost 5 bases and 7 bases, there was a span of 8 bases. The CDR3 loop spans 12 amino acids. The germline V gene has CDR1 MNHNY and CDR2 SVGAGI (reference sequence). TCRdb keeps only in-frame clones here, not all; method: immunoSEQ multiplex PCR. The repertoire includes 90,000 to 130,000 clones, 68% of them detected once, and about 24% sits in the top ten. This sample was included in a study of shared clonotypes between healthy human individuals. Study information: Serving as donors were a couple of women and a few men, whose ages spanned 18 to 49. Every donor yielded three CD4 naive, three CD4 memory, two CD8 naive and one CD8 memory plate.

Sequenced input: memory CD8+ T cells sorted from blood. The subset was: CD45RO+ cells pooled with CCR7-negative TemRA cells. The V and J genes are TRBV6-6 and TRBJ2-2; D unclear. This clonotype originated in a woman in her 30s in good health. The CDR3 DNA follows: TGTGCCAGCAGTGGCATAGACGGGGAGCTGTTTTTT. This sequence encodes CASSGIDGELFF.